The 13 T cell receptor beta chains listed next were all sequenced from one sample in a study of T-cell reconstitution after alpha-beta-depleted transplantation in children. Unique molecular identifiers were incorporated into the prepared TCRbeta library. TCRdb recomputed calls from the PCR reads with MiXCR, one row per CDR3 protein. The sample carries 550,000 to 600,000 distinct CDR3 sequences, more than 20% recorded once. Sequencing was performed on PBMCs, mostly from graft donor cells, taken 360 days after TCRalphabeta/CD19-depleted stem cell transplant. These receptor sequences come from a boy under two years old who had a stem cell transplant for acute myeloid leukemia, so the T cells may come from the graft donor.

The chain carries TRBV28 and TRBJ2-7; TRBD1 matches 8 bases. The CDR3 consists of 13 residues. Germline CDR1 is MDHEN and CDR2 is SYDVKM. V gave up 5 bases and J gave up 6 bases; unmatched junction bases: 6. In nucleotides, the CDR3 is TGTGCCAGCAGTCAGGACAGGGTGGGCGAGCAGTACGTC. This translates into CASSQDRVGEQYV.

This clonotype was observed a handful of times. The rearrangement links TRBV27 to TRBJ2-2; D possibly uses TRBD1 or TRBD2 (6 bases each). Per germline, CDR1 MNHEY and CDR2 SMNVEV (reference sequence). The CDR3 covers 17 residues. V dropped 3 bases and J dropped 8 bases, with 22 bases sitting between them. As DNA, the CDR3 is TGTGCCAGCAGTTTGGTTCCTATAACGGGGGCCCGGGGGGAGCTGTTTTTT. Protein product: CASSLVPITGARGELFF.

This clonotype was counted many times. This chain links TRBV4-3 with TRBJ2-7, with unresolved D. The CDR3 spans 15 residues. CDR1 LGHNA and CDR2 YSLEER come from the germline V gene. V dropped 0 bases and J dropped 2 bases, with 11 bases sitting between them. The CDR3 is CASSQEGTPTYEQYF. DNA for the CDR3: TGCGCCAGCAGCCAAGAAGGTACACCCACCTACGAGCAGTACTTC.

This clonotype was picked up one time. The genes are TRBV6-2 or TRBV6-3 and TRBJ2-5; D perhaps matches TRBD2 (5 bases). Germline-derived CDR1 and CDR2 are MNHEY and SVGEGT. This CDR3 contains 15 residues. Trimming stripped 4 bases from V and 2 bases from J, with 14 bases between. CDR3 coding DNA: TGTGCCAGCAGTTTTACAAGCGGACGACAAGAGACCCAGTACTTC. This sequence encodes CASSFTSGRQETQYF.

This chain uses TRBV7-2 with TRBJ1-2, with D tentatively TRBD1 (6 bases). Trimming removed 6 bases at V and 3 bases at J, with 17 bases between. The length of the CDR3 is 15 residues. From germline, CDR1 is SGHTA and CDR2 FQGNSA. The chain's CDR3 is CASSQMAAGDYGYTF. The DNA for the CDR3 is TGTGCCAGCAGTCAAATGGCGGCAGGGGACTATGGCTACACCTTC.

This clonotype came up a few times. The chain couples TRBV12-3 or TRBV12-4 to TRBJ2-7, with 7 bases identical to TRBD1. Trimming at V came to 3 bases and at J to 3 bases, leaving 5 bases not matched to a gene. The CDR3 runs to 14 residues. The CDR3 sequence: CASSFSGQDYEQYF. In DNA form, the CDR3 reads TGTGCCAGCAGTTTCTCCGGACAGGACTACGAGCAGTACTTC.

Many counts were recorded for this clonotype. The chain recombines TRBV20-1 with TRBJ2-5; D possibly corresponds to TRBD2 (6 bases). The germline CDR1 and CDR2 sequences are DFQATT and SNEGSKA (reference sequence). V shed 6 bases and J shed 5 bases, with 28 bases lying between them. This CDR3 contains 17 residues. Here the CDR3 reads CSAIHFLLRGGRETQYF. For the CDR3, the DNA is TGCAGTGCAATACATTTCCTTTTGCGGGGCGGCCGGGAGACCCAGTACTTC.

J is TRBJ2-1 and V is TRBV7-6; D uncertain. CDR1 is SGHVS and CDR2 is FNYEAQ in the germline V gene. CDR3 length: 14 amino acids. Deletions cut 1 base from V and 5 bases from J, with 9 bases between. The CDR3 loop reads CASSLGASDNEQFF. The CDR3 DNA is TGTGCCAGCAGCTTAGGGGCATCAGACAATGAGCAGTTCTTC.

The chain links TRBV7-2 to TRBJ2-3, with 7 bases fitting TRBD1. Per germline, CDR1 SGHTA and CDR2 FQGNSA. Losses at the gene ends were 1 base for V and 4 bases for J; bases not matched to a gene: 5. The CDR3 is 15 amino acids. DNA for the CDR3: TGTGCCAGCAGCTTAGAAGGGACAGTTGCAGATACGCAGTATTTT. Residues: CASSLEGTVADTQYF.

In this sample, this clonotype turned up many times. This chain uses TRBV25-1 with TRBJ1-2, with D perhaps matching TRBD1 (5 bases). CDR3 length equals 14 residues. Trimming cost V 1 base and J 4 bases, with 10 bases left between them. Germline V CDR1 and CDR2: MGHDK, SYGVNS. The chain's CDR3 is CASSEWDLLYGYTF. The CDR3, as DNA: TGTGCCAGCAGTGAATGGGACCTACTCTATGGCTACACCTTC.

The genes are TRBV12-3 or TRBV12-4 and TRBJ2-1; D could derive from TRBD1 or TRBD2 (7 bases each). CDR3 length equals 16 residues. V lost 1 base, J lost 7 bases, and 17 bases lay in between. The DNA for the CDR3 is TGTGCCAGCAGTTTAGTAGGGAGGGGGCTCAGGAATGAGCAGTTCTTC. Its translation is CASSLVGRGLRNEQFF.

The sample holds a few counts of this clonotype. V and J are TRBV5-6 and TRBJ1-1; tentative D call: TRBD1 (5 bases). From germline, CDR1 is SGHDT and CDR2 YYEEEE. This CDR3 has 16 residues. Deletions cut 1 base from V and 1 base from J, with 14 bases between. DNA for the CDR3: TGTGCCAGCAGCTTGCCGTTCCCGACAGCGAACACTGAAGCTTTCTTT. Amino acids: CASSLPFPTANTEAFF. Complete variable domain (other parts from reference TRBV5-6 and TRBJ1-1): DAGVTQSPTHLIKTRGQQVTLRCSPKSGHDTVSWYQQALGQGPQFIFQYYEEEERQRGNFPDRFSGHQFPNYSSELNVNALLLGDSALYLCASSLPFPTANTEAFFGQGTRLTVV.

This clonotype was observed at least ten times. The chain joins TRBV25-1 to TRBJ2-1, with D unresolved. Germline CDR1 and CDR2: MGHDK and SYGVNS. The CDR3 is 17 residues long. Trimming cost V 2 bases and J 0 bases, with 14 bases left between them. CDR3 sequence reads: CASSEGQVLSSYNEQFF. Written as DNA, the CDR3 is TGTGCCAGCAGTGAAGGGCAGGTTTTGAGCTCCTACAATGAGCAGTTCTTC.